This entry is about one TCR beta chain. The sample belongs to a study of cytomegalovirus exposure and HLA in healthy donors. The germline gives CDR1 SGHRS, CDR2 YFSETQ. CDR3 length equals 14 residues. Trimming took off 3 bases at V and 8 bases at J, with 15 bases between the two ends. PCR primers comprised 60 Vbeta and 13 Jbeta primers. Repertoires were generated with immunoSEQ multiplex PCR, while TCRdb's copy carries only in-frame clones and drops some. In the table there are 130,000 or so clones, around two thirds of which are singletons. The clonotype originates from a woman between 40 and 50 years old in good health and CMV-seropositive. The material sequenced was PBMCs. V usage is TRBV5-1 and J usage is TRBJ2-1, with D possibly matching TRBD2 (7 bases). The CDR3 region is CASSYYREGDEQFF. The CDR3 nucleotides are TGCGCCAGCAGCTATTACAGGGAGGGCGATGAGCAGTTCTTC.